These T cell receptor beta chains were read from a single sample in a study of glioma-infiltrating T cells. In TCRdb, the multiplex PCR reads were re-called with MiXCR into one record per CDR3 protein. The table lists about 180,000 distinct CDR3 sequences, approximately 40% of them singletons. Material for sequencing was glioma tissue, nonneoplastic brain tissue, or PBMCs (not recorded which). The receptor set was obtained from a human donor with low-grade glioma or glioblastoma, undergoing nonglioma brain surgery, or in good health (not recorded which). CDR3s include the opening cysteine and the closing phenylalanine or tryptophan. Clone size is stated in some rows and not others, as once, few, many or a class when expanded.

clone_size: .; v_call: TRBV12-3/TRBV12-4; cdr3_aa: CASSLGDSSYNEKFF
clone_size: few; v_call: TRBV7-8; cdr3_aa: CASSLVISGGLRDTQYF
clone_size: .; v_call: TRBV28; cdr3_aa: CASSYSGTSRYNEQFF
clone_size: many; v_call: TRBV7-2; cdr3_aa: CASSLGHYNSPLHF
clone_size: many; v_call: TRBV20-1; cdr3_aa: CSAPGLAGPQETQYF
clone_size: many; v_call: TRBV29-1; cdr3_aa: CSGAESNEQFF
clone_size: .; v_call: TRBV2; cdr3_aa: CASSEASGKNTGELFF
clone_size: many; v_call: TRBV4-1; cdr3_aa: CASSQEEVKGHQPQHF
clone_size: many; v_call: TRBV20-1; cdr3_aa: CSALADNNEQFF
clone_size: .; v_call: TRBV20-1; cdr3_aa: CGARDARGMDSPLHF
clone_size: few; v_call: TRBV10-3; cdr3_aa: CAISQRGSGNTIYF
clone_size: many; v_call: TRBV3-1; cdr3_aa: CASSLAPSYGYTF
clone_size: .; v_call: TRBV20-1; cdr3_aa: CSAVLRSSYDEQFF
clone_size: few; v_call: TRBV14; cdr3_aa: CASSQERAGLRSYEQYF
clone_size: few; v_call: TRBV30; cdr3_aa: CAWNLAGSYEQYF
clone_size: .; v_call: TRBV29-1; cdr3_aa: CSVTTTSGSPEQFF
clone_size: .; v_call: TRBV30; cdr3_aa: CAWSVSGSPTYNEQFF
clone_size: .; v_call: TRBV14; cdr3_aa: CASSQENRRTDTQYF
clone_size: few; v_call: TRBV10-3; cdr3_aa: CAISDRRNSTDTQYF
clone_size: .; v_call: TRBV4-2; cdr3_aa: CASSQSPGGEQYF
clone_size: few; v_call: TRBV19; cdr3_aa: CASSRDPTYEQYF
clone_size: many; v_call: TRBV7-2; cdr3_aa: CASSLLAGSTDTQYF
clone_size: many; v_call: TRBV20-1; cdr3_aa: CSANGQGAGYEQYF
clone_size: .; v_call: TRBV7-9; cdr3_aa: CASIANQAGDSYNEQFF
clone_size: many; v_call: TRBV27; cdr3_aa: CASSWGNGQPQHF
clone_size: .; v_call: TRBV7-2; cdr3_aa: CASSLVSGVPTDRQYF
clone_size: .; v_call: TRBV19; cdr3_aa: CASSAGLRGQGEKLFF
clone_size: many; v_call: TRBV20-1; cdr3_aa: CSARATGVKETQYF
clone_size: many; v_call: TRBV28; cdr3_aa: CASSSPPRSSYNEQFF
clone_size: many; v_call: TRBV18; cdr3_aa: CASSSDGSNEQFF
clone_size: many; v_call: TRBV20-1; cdr3_aa: CSAWAGNEQYF
clone_size: many; v_call: TRBV4-1; cdr3_aa: CASSQDTGANVLTF
clone_size: many; v_call: TRBV12-3/TRBV12-4; cdr3_aa: CASSLGHSNQPQHF
clone_size: .; v_call: TRBV7-9; cdr3_aa: CASSPDRRNEQYF
clone_size: .; v_call: TRBV2; cdr3_aa: CASSSDLGTEAFF
clone_size: many; v_call: TRBV12-3/TRBV12-4; cdr3_aa: CASRRRFEAFF
clone_size: many; v_call: TRBV3-1; cdr3_aa: CASRQTDRYSPLHF
clone_size: .; v_call: TRBV29-1; cdr3_aa: CSVVVLPEQFF
clone_size: .; v_call: TRBV4-2; cdr3_aa: CASGLGTGGYYGYTF
clone_size: many; v_call: TRBV7-6; cdr3_aa: CASSFLLDPDTQYF
clone_size: once; v_call: TRBV18; cdr3_aa: CASSPLAGTSGRQETRYF
clone_size: .; v_call: TRBV4-2; cdr3_aa: CASSQDLNRGMPDKQYF
clone_size: .; v_call: TRBV11-2; cdr3_aa: CASSWGTGDSPIHF
clone_size: many; v_call: TRBV28; cdr3_aa: CASSLLGEVIQYF
clone_size: many; v_call: TRBV7-2; cdr3_aa: CASSLSLGQPQHF
clone_size: .; v_call: TRBV9; cdr3_aa: CASSADGGQLNEKLFF
clone_size: .; v_call: TRBV6-1; cdr3_aa: CARSEVPSLHKFF
clone_size: once; v_call: TRBV7-2; cdr3_aa: CASRPSSGYEQYF
clone_size: many; v_call: TRBV20-1; cdr3_aa: CSASSPFAGDEQFF
clone_size: many; v_call: TRBV7-8; cdr3_aa: CASSRTGVNYNEQFF
clone_size: .; v_call: TRBV27; cdr3_aa: CASSNRREGNEKFF